This record concerns one T cell receptor beta chain sequence. Seattle's enrolled individuals joined amid active infection and were then monitored longitudinally. The assay was immunoSEQ multiplex PCR, and TCRdb's table has in-frame clones only and misses some. The repertoire holds around 460,000 clones, with roughly 89% as singletons. Per germline, CDR1 MNHNS and CDR2 SASEGT. The V gene lost 2 bases and the J gene lost 7 bases, with 15 bases spanning the gap. The CDR3 length is 16 residues. This specimen comes from a study of blood T cell repertoires in COVID-19. Study information: PBMCs, B-cell-depleted T cells, or T cells provided the cDNA or gDNA that made up the material.

This sequence originates from a man between 18 and 29 years old with COVID-19, enrolled during active disease. The V and J genes are TRBV6-1 and TRBJ1-6; TRBD1 is a possible D gene (5 bases). The sequenced sample was peripheral blood. DNA of the CDR3: TGTGCCAGCAGTGAACGTCCTCAGGGAAGCAATTCACCCCTCCACTTT. It codes for CASSERPQGSNSPLHF.